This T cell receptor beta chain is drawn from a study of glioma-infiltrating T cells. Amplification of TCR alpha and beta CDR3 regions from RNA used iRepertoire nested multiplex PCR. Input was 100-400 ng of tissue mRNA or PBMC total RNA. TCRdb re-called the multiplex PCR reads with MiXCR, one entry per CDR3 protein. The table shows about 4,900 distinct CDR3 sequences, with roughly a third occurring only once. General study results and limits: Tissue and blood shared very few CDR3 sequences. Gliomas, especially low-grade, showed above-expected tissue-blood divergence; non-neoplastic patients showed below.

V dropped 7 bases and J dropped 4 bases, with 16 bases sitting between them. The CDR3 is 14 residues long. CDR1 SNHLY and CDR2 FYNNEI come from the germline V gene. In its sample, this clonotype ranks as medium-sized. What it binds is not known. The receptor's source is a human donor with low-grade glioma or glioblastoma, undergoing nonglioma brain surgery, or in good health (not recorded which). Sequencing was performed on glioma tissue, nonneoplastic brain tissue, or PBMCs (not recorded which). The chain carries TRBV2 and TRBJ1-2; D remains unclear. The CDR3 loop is CASNLDSGSYGYTF. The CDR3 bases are TGTGCCAGCAACCTTGACTCGGGCTCCTATGGCTACACCTTC.